The 30 T cell receptor beta chains reported below all come from one sample, sequenced in a study of cytomegalovirus exposure and HLA in healthy donors. PCR involved 60 Vbeta and 13 Jbeta primers. Only in-frame clones appear in the TCRdb table, and some are missing; sequencing was by immunoSEQ multiplex PCR. Of about 140,000 clones listed, about 70% were seen once; the top ten hold about 3.9%. The sequenced sample was PBMCs. Source of these receptors: a man aged 18 to 29 in good health and CMV-seronegative.

This clone counts as medium-sized. The chain couples TRBV6-5 to TRBJ1-1, with a weak D call TRBD1 (5 bases). Germline V gene sequence: CDR1 MNHEY, CDR2 SVGAGI. Trimming stripped 2 bases from V and 7 bases from J, with 11 bases between. There are 13 residues in the CDR3. The CDR3 loop reads CASSYTGVDEAFF. Written as DNA, the CDR3 is TGTGCCAGCAGTTACACGGGGGTGGATGAAGCTTTCTTT.

This rearrangement joins TRBV19 to TRBJ2-2; possible D gene TRBD2, 5 bases. Germline values: CDR1 LNHDA, CDR2 SQIVND (reference sequence). The V end lost 6 bases, the J end lost 0 bases, and 17 bases lay between the germline ends. This CDR3 comprises 17 residues. The CDR3 protein is CASRTPGVTANTGELFF. DNA of the CDR3: TGTGCCAGTAGAACCCCCGGGGTTACCGCGAACACCGGGGAGCTGTTTTTT.

The sample holds one count of this clone. The chain carries TRBV5-1 and TRBJ1-2; D perhaps matches TRBD1 (5 bases). The V end was cut by 1 base, the J end by 7 bases, with 11 bases between. The V gene's germline CDR1 is SGHRS and CDR2 YFSETQ. The CDR3 covers 13 residues. DNA of the CDR3: TGCGCCAGCAGCTTGTCCCAGGGCTCTGGCTACACCTTC. Encoded protein: CASSLSQGSGYTF.

J is TRBJ2-3 and V is TRBV5-1, with D possibly being TRBD1 (6 bases). This CDR3 is built from 13 residues. Trimming stripped 4 bases from V and 5 bases from J, with 11 bases between. Germline V CDR1 and CDR2: SGHRS, YFSETQ. CDR3 in DNA: TGCGCCAGCAGCGGCCAGGGGAAAGATACGCAGTATTTT. It codes for CASSGQGKDTQYF.

Only one count was recorded for this clone. The chain combines TRBV7-9 with TRBJ2-1, with a weak D call TRBD1 (6 bases). Germline loops: CDR1 SEHNR, CDR2 FQNEAQ (reference sequence). This CDR3 comprises 18 residues. V was cut by 0 bases and J by 6 bases, with 21 bases left in between. The CDR3 sequence is CASSLAWGRGSNPNEQFF. The CDR3 coding sequence is TGTGCCAGCAGCTTAGCTTGGGGGCGCGGGTCCAATCCCAATGAGCAGTTCTTC.

The rearrangement links TRBV6-6 to TRBJ2-7; possible D gene TRBD1, 5 bases. The CDR3 extends over 13 amino acids. The germline CDR1 and CDR2 sequences are MNHNY and SVGAGI (reference sequence). Trimming removed 2 bases from V and 2 bases from J, with 7 bases in between. The CDR3 bases are TGTGCCAGCAGTTACGACAGAACCTACGAGCAGTACTTC. As protein: CASSYDRTYEQYF.

The chain has TRBV5-1 and TRBJ2-5; D is perhaps TRBD1 (6 bases). Germline lookup yields CDR1 SGHRS and CDR2 YFSETQ. The V gene lost 1 base and the J gene lost 0 bases, with 10 bases spanning the gap. The CDR3 contains 15 residues. In DNA, the CDR3 is TGCGCCAGCAGCTTGTCAGGGGCCTACCAAGAGACCCAGTACTTC. This encodes CASSLSGAYQETQYF. Drawing the rest from reference TRBV5-1 and TRBJ2-5, the complete variable domain is KAGVTQTPRYLIKTRGQQVTLSCSPISGHRSVSWYQQTPGQGLQFLFEYFSETQRNKGNFPGRFSGRQFSNSRSEMNVSTLELGDSALYLCASSLSGAYQETQYFGPGTRLLVL.

The chain couples TRBV27 to TRBJ2-3, with 7 bases identical to TRBD1. This CDR3 contains 12 residues. Germline CDR1 MNHEY, CDR2 SMNVEV (reference sequence). The V gene end was trimmed by 5 bases and the J gene end by 8 bases; junction bases not matched to a gene: 4. The CDR3 here is CASSPDRATQYF. The CDR3 DNA follows: TGTGCCAGCAGTCCCGACAGGGCTACGCAGTATTTT.

The chain joins TRBV19 to TRBJ1-1; no reliable D call. V was shortened by 7 bases and J by 5 bases, with 11 bases between the two germline ends. CDR3 length: 12 residues. Germline loops: CDR1 LNHDA, CDR2 SQIVND (reference sequence). The CDR3 DNA is TGTGCCAGTACGATCCTCGGGACTGAAGCTTTCTTT. Encoded protein: CASTILGTEAFF.

V is TRBV11-2 and J is TRBJ1-1, with 8 bases aligning to TRBD1. The germline V gene encodes CDR1 SGHAT and CDR2 FQNNGV. V was pared by 5 bases and J by 0 bases, with 11 bases of the junction left unmatched. The CDR3 covers 17 residues. The CDR3 coding sequence is TGTGCCAGCAGCCCCGACAGGGGAGAGAAACTGAACACTGAAGCTTTCTTT. As protein: CASSPDRGEKLNTEAFF.

The chain couples TRBV6-1 to TRBJ1-5; no reliable D call. V was clipped by 6 bases and J by 0 bases, with 6 bases between them. Germline V gives CDR1 MNHNS, CDR2 SASEGT. CDR3 length: 13 amino acids. CDR3 sequence (DNA): TGTGCCAGCAGGTCTTATAGCAATCAGCCCCAGCATTTT. Residues: CASRSYSNQPQHF.

The chain links TRBV19 to TRBJ1-5; 9 bases are shared with TRBD1. CDR1 LNHDA and CDR2 SQIVND come from the germline V gene (reference sequence). The CDR3 runs 17 residues. V lost 6 bases and J lost 0; bases outside the gene matches: 9. CDR3 nucleotides: TGTGCCAGTAGGATGACAGGGGGGTGGGGTAGCAATCAGCCCCAGCATTTT. Residues: CASRMTGGWGSNQPQHF.

The J gene is TRBJ1-6, the V gene TRBV7-9, with unresolved D. The CDR3 has 15 amino acids. V shed 3 bases and J shed 5 bases, with 11 bases lying between them. Per germline, CDR1 SEHNR and CDR2 FQNEAQ (reference sequence). CDR3 in DNA: TGTGCCAGCAGCTTGTCACAGAGAGATAATTCACCCCTCCACTTT. Translation gives CASSLSQRDNSPLHF. The variable domain in full, completed from reference TRBV7-9 and TRBJ1-6, reads DTGVSQNPRHKITKRGQNVTFRCDPISEHNRLYWYRQTLGQGPEFLTYFQNEAQLEKSRLLSDRFSAERPKGSFSTLEIQRTEQGDSAMYLCASSLSQRDNSPLHFGNGTRLTVT.

The chain couples TRBV2 to TRBJ2-5; D remains ambiguous. The V and J ends lost 4 bases and 5 bases respectively, with 14 bases between them. Germline V lookup: CDR1 SNHLY, CDR2 FYNNEI. CDR3 size: 14 residues. This chain's CDR3 is CASSANTGQETQYF. The DNA of the CDR3 is TGTGCCAGCAGTGCGAATACGGGTCAGGAGACCCAGTACTTC.

This clone was found a few times. As DNA, the CDR3 is TGTGCCAGCAGTCGTACAGGGTTGAACACTGAAGCTTTCTTT. It translates to CASSRTGLNTEAFF. V is TRBV7-8 and J is TRBJ1-1; perhaps TRBD1 as D (6 bases). The CDR3 contains 14 residues. CDR1 and CDR2 (germline): SGHVS, FQNEAQ. V lost 6 bases and J lost 0, with 11 bases in between. The entire variable domain, with the rest obtained from reference TRBV7-8 and TRBJ1-1, is as follows: GAGVSQSPRYKVAKRGQDVALRCDPISGHVSLFWYQQALGQGPEFLTYFQNEAQLDKSGLPSDRFFAERPEGSVSTLKIQRTQQEDSAVYLCASSRTGLNTEAFFGQGTRLTVV.

V usage is TRBV5-1 and J usage is TRBJ1-1, with D possibly being TRBD1 (6 bases). CDR1 and CDR2 from the germline V gene are SGHRS and YFSETQ. This CDR3 has 16 residues. V was shortened by 4 bases and J by 4 bases, with 20 bases between the two germline ends. In DNA, the CDR3 is TGCGCCAGCAGCATGGACAGCCCACGATTTGGCACTGAAGCTTTCTTT. Protein sequence: CASSMDSPRFGTEAFF.

Note on this clone: At one end, the junction sequence differs from germline, possibly due to a read error. The J gene is TRBJ1-2, the V gene TRBV5-6, with D perhaps matching TRBD1 (5 bases). CDR3 length: 15 residues. Looked up from germline, CDR1 is SGHDT and CDR2 is YYEEEE. The CDR3 bases are TGTGTCAGCAGCCCTCGACTGGGGGGAAGCTATGGCTACACCTTC. As protein: CVSSPRLGGSYGYTF.

This clone was counted many times. The chain employs TRBV6-5 and TRBJ2-3; 10 bases match TRBD2. In germline, CDR1 is MNHEY, CDR2 SVGAGI. The CDR3 totals 16 residues. With V trimmed by 4 bases and J by 0 bases, 4 bases remained unmatched. This CDR3 reads CASSSSSGSSTDTQYF. DNA for the CDR3: TGTGCCAGCAGTTCGTCTAGCGGGAGTAGCACAGATACGCAGTATTTT.

The rearrangement joins TRBV5-4 to TRBJ1-3; D may be TRBD1 (6 bases). This CDR3 comprises 15 residues. With 2 bases removed from V and 2 bases from J, the gap between germline ends came to 11 bases. Germline loops: CDR1 SGHNT, CDR2 YYREEE (reference sequence). This CDR3 is CASSLVGGPGNTIYF. The DNA of the CDR3 is TGTGCCAGCAGCTTAGTCGGGGGGCCTGGAAACACCATATATTTT.

This clone has just a few counts. V and J are TRBV27 and TRBJ2-1; 7 nucleotides agree with TRBD2. This CDR3 has 13 amino acids. Germline CDR1 is MNHEY and CDR2 is SMNVEV (reference sequence). J was trimmed by 5 bases and V by 5 bases; bases with no gene match: 3. This CDR3 is CASSRLADNEQFF. DNA of the CDR3: TGTGCCAGCAGTAGGCTAGCGGACAATGAGCAGTTCTTC.

The chain recombines TRBV11-3 with TRBJ1-2, with D maybe TRBD1 (6 bases). From germline, CDR1 is SGHNT and CDR2 YENEEA. Trimming removed 5 bases from V and 0 bases from J, with 19 bases in between. This CDR3 is 17 amino acids long. The CDR3 is CASSPALGQLSNYGYTF. Written as DNA, the CDR3 is TGTGCCAGCAGCCCGGCCCTCGGACAGCTTTCTAACTATGGCTACACCTTC.

Regarding this clone: An end of the junction differs from the germline gene, which may be a read error. The chain joins TRBV7-8 to TRBJ2-2; 10 bases are shared with TRBD1. The CDR3 is 12 amino acids. Looked up from germline, CDR1 is SGHVS and CDR2 is FQNEAQ. This CDR3 is CASSLGQGGLFF. The DNA of the CDR3 is TGTGCCAGCAGCCTAGGACAGGGGGGGCTGTTTTTT.

This chain links TRBV5-1 with TRBJ2-2; D perhaps matches TRBD2 (6 bases). Trimming removed 3 bases at V and 6 bases at J, with 12 bases between. The germline CDR1 and CDR2 sequences are SGHRS and YFSETQ. This CDR3 is built from 14 residues. The CDR3 is CASSSGDGPGELFF. CDR3 DNA: TGCGCCAGCAGCTCGGGGGACGGACCCGGGGAGCTGTTTTTT.

This clone showed up just a few times. V is TRBV28 and J is TRBJ1-2, with a weak D call TRBD1 (5 bases). The CDR3 spans 13 residues. Germline V gene lookup returns CDR1 MDHEN and CDR2 SYDVKM. Trimming took off 9 bases at V and 6 bases at J, with 17 bases between the two ends. This chain's CDR3 is CASKTGGVDGYTF. For the CDR3, the DNA is TGTGCCAGTAAGACGGGGGGGGTAGATGGCTACACCTTC.

This clone was observed a single time. V is TRBV27 and J is TRBJ2-5, with D maybe TRBD1 (5 bases). The J call may be faulty, since TRBJ2-7 better matches the DNA end. CDR3 length: 14 residues. Germline V gives CDR1 MNHEY, CDR2 SMNVEV (reference sequence). The DNA of the CDR3 is TGTGCCAGCAGCTTTCCGGGCAGGGCCTACGAGCAGTACTTC. Amino acids: CASSFPGRAYEQYF.

This chain uses TRBV27 with TRBJ1-2; 10 bases match TRBD1. The CDR3 is 13 amino acids. Germline CDR1 and CDR2: MNHEY and SMNVEV (reference sequence). Germline trimming cut 8 bases from V and 5 bases from J; bases unmatched to any gene: 5. CDR3 sequence: CASGDRGNYGYTF. CDR3 coding DNA: TGTGCCAGCGGGGACAGGGGAAATTATGGCTACACCTTC.

The V gene is TRBV27, the J gene TRBJ1-1; no reliable D call. Trimming removed 6 bases at V and 1 base at J, with 9 bases between. In germline, CDR1 is MNHEY, CDR2 SMNVEV (reference sequence). The CDR3 totals 13 residues. CDR3: CASSISGNTEAFF. The CDR3 region has the DNA TGTGCCAGCAGCATCTCGGGGAACACTGAAGCTTTCTTT.

The rearrangement joins TRBV11-2 to TRBJ2-7, with 9 bases aligning to TRBD2. From germline, CDR1 is SGHAT and CDR2 FQNNGV. The V segment lost 5 bases and the J segment 0 bases; nucleotides outside the gene matches: 5. CDR3 size: 15 residues. CDR3 sequence: CASSESSGDSYEQYF. As DNA, the CDR3 is TGTGCCAGCAGCGAATCTAGCGGGGACTCCTACGAGCAGTACTTC.

This chain connects TRBV11-2 to TRBJ1-1; no clear D gene. Germline CDR1 reads SGHAT; CDR2 reads FQNNGV. The V and J ends lost 1 base and 0 bases respectively, with 3 bases between them. The CDR3 totals 13 residues. The CDR3 DNA follows: TGTGCCAGCAGCTTAGCAGTGAACACTGAAGCTTTCTTT. It translates to CASSLAVNTEAFF. The variable domain in full, completed from reference TRBV11-2 and TRBJ1-1, reads EAGVAQSPRYKIIEKRQSVAFWCNPISGHATLYWYQQILGQGPKLLIQFQNNGVVDDSQLPKDRFSAERLKGVDSTLKIQPAKLEDSAVYLCASSLAVNTEAFFGQGTRLTVV.

V is TRBV11-2 and J is TRBJ2-1; 14 positions agree with TRBD2. The CDR3 spans 17 residues. Germline V gives CDR1 SGHAT, CDR2 FQNNGV. V was pared by 6 bases and J by 7 bases, with 11 bases of the junction left unmatched. CDR3 coding DNA: TGTGCCAGCAGGGGACTAGCGGGAGAAGGAAAGAAAAATGAGCAGTTCTTC. Its translation: CASRGLAGEGKKNEQFF.